This T cell receptor beta chain was found in a study of T cells in Graves' hyperthyroidism and ophthalmopathy. TCR beta CDR3 region amplification was performed from RNA transcripts. The HTBI set primed first-round TCR CDR3 RT-PCR. TCRdb processed the multiplex PCR reads anew with MiXCR; each CDR3 protein has one entry. The repertoire holds 400,000 to 600,000 distinct CDR3 sequences, with more than 15% as singletons. The sample holds many counts of this clonotype. V lost 4 bases and J lost 6, with 10 bases in between. CDR3 length equals 11 residues. From germline, CDR1 is DFQATT and CDR2 SNEGSKA (reference sequence).

What was sequenced was blood. The origin of this receptor is a woman in her twenties or thirties with Graves' ophthalmopathy. The chain uses TRBV20-1 and TRBJ2-7, with D perhaps TRBD1 or TRBD2 (6 bases each). The chain's CDR3 is CSANWGAEQYF. The CDR3 DNA reads TGCAGTGCTAACTGGGGGGCCGAGCAGTACTTC.